The 5 T cell receptor beta chains listed next were all sequenced from one sample in a study of CD8 T cells in ankylosing spondylitis. TCRdb processed the 5' RACE reads anew with MiXCR; each CDR3 protein has one entry. The sample yields under 300,000 distinct CDR3 sequences, 8% to 11% seen once. The sample was blood, either unsorted or a sorted T cell fraction (not recorded which). The receptors shown here come from a male donor with ankylosing spondylitis or in good health (not recorded which).

V and J are TRBV7-2 and TRBJ2-4; 10 nucleotides line up with TRBD2. V shed 2 bases and J 0 bases; nucleotides not matched to a gene: 7. CDR3 length: 18 residues. The germline CDR1 and CDR2 sequences are SGHTA and FQGNSA. CDR3 loop: CASSLTSGGGLAKNIQYF. The CDR3 DNA follows: TGTGCCAGCAGCTTAACGAGCGGGGGGGGTCTAGCCAAAAACATTCAGTACTTC.

Regarding this clonotype: It may be a read error: a sequence one base away is much more abundant. The chain is built from TRBV30 and TRBJ1-4; 8 bases line up with TRBD1. The V segment lost 0 bases and the J segment 7 bases; nucleotides outside the gene matches: 7. The length of the CDR3 is 15 residues. Germline V gene sequence: CDR1 GTSNPN, CDR2 SVGIG (reference sequence). CDR3 sequence: CAWSVQGGLSEKLFF. The CDR3 bases are TGTGCCTGGAGTGTACAGGGGGGCCTGAGTGAAAAACTGTTTTTT.

This clonotype showed up many times. This sequence joins TRBV25-1 and TRBJ1-2; D is uncertain. CDR1 MGHDK and CDR2 SYGVNS come from the germline V gene. V dropped 4 bases and J dropped 5 bases, with 17 bases sitting between them. CDR3 length: 15 residues. The CDR3 nucleotides are TGTGCCAGCAGTGTTTCATCGTCCGCCCAATATGGCTACACCTTC. Amino acids: CASSVSSSAQYGYTF.

There are many counts of this clonotype. V is TRBV6-1 and J is TRBJ1-5; perhaps TRBD1 as D (6 bases). Per germline, CDR1 MNHNS and CDR2 SASEGT. The CDR3 is made up of 15 amino acids. Trimming shortened V by 6 bases and J by 2 bases, and 14 bases separated the two germline ends. CDR3 sequence reads: CASSHRVGGNQPQHF. CDR3 in DNA: TGTGCCAGCAGCCACAGGGTGGGGGGCAATCAGCCCCAGCATTTT.

Ten or more counts support this clonotype. The CDR3 loop reads CASSAGTGQMGFF. CDR3 nucleotide sequence: TGTGCCAGCAGTGCCGGGACAGGCCAAATGGGTTTCTTT. The chain joins TRBV6-2 or TRBV6-3 to TRBJ1-1; TRBD1 matches at 8 bases. The germline V gene encodes CDR1 MNHEY and CDR2 SVGEGT. The CDR3 length is 13 residues. The J segment lost 13 bases and the V segment lost 5 bases, leaving 12 bases of the junction unmatched.